Listed below are T cell receptor beta chains from one sample, sequenced in a study of cytomegalovirus exposure and HLA in healthy donors. The data were produced by immunoSEQ multiplex PCR, yet TCRdb's version contains in-frame clones alone and is incomplete. This table has 50,000 to 65,000 clones, roughly 73% appearing once. Sequencing was carried out using PBMCs. The source of these receptors is a woman in her thirties or forties in good health and CMV-seropositive. Each CDR3 is given with its conserved first and last residue. D genes are given only for firm matches. Some rows mark clone size as missing; the rest say once, few, many or name a class of expanded clone.

CDR3	DNA	J	D	V	size
CASSQGVAGSSYEQYF	TGTGCCAGCAGCCAGGGGGTCGCGGGGAGCTCCTACGAGCAGTACTTC	TRBJ2-7	-	TRBV7-8	-
CASIQGSSYNEQFF	TGTGCCAGCATTCAGGGGAGCTCCTACAATGAGCAGTTCTTC	TRBJ2-1	-	TRBV2	few
CASSVWEGAVEAFF	TGTGCCAGCAGCGTGTGGGAAGGGGCGGTTGAAGCTTTCTTT	TRBJ1-1	-	TRBV9	-
CASTGGDRVNQPQHF	TGTGCCAGTACCGGTGGGGACAGGGTCAATCAGCCCCAGCATTTT	TRBJ1-5	TRBD1	TRBV19	-
CASSFKRDGLNEQFF	TGTGCCAGCAGCTTTAAGCGGGACGGCCTCAATGAGCAGTTCTTC	TRBJ2-1	TRBD2	TRBV7-2	-
CASSQGNCRGGEFKDTQYF	TGCGCCAGCAGCCAAGGGAATTGCCGCGGGGGGGAGTTTAAAGATACGCAGTATTTT	TRBJ2-3	TRBD2	TRBV4-1	few
CASSVAFQGARDTIYF	TGTGCCAGCAGCGTAGCTTTCCAGGGGGCGCGGGACACCATATATTTT	TRBJ1-3	TRBD1	TRBV9	-
CAWSVGEGKLDTQYF	TGTGCCTGGAGTGTAGGGGAAGGGAAGTTGGATACGCAGTATTTT	TRBJ2-3	-	TRBV30	once
CASSQGITNTEAFF	TGTGCCAGCAGTCAGGGGATAACGAACACTGAAGCTTTCTTT	TRBJ1-1	-	TRBV6-5	-
CAWRNRNLNTQYF	TGTGCCTGGAGGAACCGAAATCTAAATACGCAGTATTTT	TRBJ2-3	-	TRBV30	-
CASSFTGQSTQYF	TGTGCCAGCAGCTTCACAGGGCAGAGTACGCAGTATTTT	TRBJ2-3	-	TRBV7-3	once
CAIREGTENGYTF	TGTGCCATCCGTGAAGGGACAGAGAATGGCTACACCTTC	TRBJ1-2	TRBD1	TRBV15	-
CATKQYNEQFF	TGTGCCACGAAACAGTACAATGAGCAGTTCTTC	TRBJ2-1	-	TRBV30	-
CASSTDRVSRNSPLHF	TGTGCCAGCAGCACCGACAGGGTATCAAGGAATTCACCCCTCCACTTT	TRBJ1-6	TRBD1	TRBV5-6	-
CASSGDRGDTQYF	TGTGCCAGCAGTGGGGACAGGGGAGATACGCAGTATTTT	TRBJ2-3	TRBD1	TRBV2	-
CASSSGGLAGVDTQYF	TGTGCCAGCAGCTCCGGAGGACTAGCGGGGGTAGATACGCAGTATTTT	TRBJ2-3	TRBD2	TRBV7-2	-
CTSSPRGRSMNTEAFF	TGCACCAGCAGCCCCAGGGGGCGTTCCATGAACACTGAAGCTTTCTTT	TRBJ1-1	-	TRBV1	-
CASSLDRGLNQPQHF	TGTGCCAGCAGCTTAGACAGGGGGCTGAATCAGCCCCAGCATTTT	TRBJ1-5	TRBD1	TRBV7-8	-
CASSYRTATVQTGELFF	TGCGCCAGCAGCTACCGGACAGCGACCGTACAAACCGGGGAGCTGTTTTTT	TRBJ2-2	-	TRBV5-1	-
CASSGGQGAEAFF	TGTGCCAGCAGTGGGGGACAGGGCGCTGAAGCTTTCTTT	TRBJ1-1	TRBD1	TRBV6-6	few
CASSHPTEIPYEQYF	TGTGCCAGTAGCCACCCGACGGAGATTCCTTACGAGCAGTACTTC	TRBJ2-7	-	TRBV19	once
CASRYAGGNEKLFF	TGTGCCAGCAGATACGCGGGGGGAAATGAAAAACTGTTTTTT	TRBJ1-4	-	TRBV2	once
CASSRQLQGSYEQYF	TGTGCCAGCAGTCGCCAGCTACAGGGTTCCTACGAGCAGTACTTC	TRBJ2-7	-	TRBV11-2	-
CASGAGTGGHQPRQQFF	TGTGCCAGCGGGGCCGGGACAGGGGGACATCAACCCCGCCAGCAGTTCTTC	TRBJ2-1	TRBD1	TRBV2	few
CASSPTGTKANYGYTF	TGTGCCAGCAGCCCGACAGGGACGAAAGCTAACTATGGCTACACCTTC	TRBJ1-2	TRBD1	TRBV7-9	-
CASSPLDRGSGNTIYF	TGTGCCAGCTCACCGTTGGACAGGGGCTCTGGAAACACCATATATTTT	TRBJ1-3	TRBD1	TRBV18	-
CAWRGGGRSNTEAFF	TGTGCCTGGAGAGGGGGGGGGCGGTCGAACACTGAAGCTTTCTTT	TRBJ1-1	-	TRBV30	-
CASSVALAGQGASYGYTF	TGTGCCAGCAGCGTAGCGCTAGCTGGACAGGGGGCGAGCTATGGCTACACCTTC	TRBJ1-2	TRBD1	TRBV9	-
CASKGLAGGPGEQFF	TGTGCCAGCAAGGGACTAGCGGGGGGGCCGGGTGAGCAGTTCTTC	TRBJ2-1	TRBD2	TRBV6-1	-
CASIPSGANTGELFF	TGTGCCAGCATTCCTAGCGGAGCAAACACCGGGGAGCTGTTTTTT	TRBJ2-2	TRBD2	TRBV7-9	-
CAWSVRDRGNSPLHF	TGTGCCTGGAGTGTCCGGGACAGAGGCAATTCACCCCTCCACTTT	TRBJ1-6	TRBD1	TRBV30	few
CAWSVLEGAKGYTF	TGTGCCTGGAGTGTACTGGAGGGGGCAAAGGGCTACACCTTC	TRBJ1-2	TRBD1	TRBV30	-
CASSPSNEQFF	TGTGCCAGCAGCCCGTCCAATGAGCAGTTCTTC	TRBJ2-1	-	TRBV7-9	-
CASSLSIEGDTQYF	TGTGCCAGCAGCTTATCGATAGAGGGAGATACGCAGTATTTT	TRBJ2-3	-	TRBV7-6	-
CASSPEDRENSPLHF	TGTGCCAGCAGCCCCGAGGACAGGGAGAATTCACCCCTCCACTTT	TRBJ1-6	TRBD1	TRBV5-4	-
CASTGQPFSGNTIYF	TGTGCCAGCACGGGACAGCCCTTCTCTGGAAACACCATATATTTT	TRBJ1-3	TRBD1	TRBV19	-
CSSSPRTGDGSYEQYF	TGTTCCAGCAGCCCGAGGACAGGGGATGGGTCCTACGAGCAGTACTTC	TRBJ2-7	TRBD1	TRBV7-9	once